This entry is about one T cell receptor beta chain. This record belongs to a study of monozygotic twins with inflammatory bowel disease. Germline CDR1 is MNHEY and CDR2 is SVGEGT. This CDR3 contains 13 residues. Total RNA input per TCR library was approximately 3.5 ug. Two nested PCRs, run for roughly 17 and 9 cycles, were applied to TCRalpha and TCRbeta cDNA. TCRdb re-called the 5' RACE reads; every CDR3 protein appears as one record, without DNA. The clone table shows approximately 420,000 distinct CDR3 sequences, with the ten largest holding approximately 2.3%. Sequenced sample: blood. The clonotype originates from a human donor with ulcerative colitis or Crohn's disease, or a healthy co-twin of an affected twin (not recorded which). The chain couples TRBV6-2 or TRBV6-3 to TRBJ2-7; TCRdb's assignment of TRBD1 cannot be checked, as there is no DNA. The CDR3 sequence: CASSPGTAKEQYF.